This TCR beta chain was obtained from a study of CD8+ T cells in alopecia areata. Worth noting for this clone: No antigen is known for it.

Extraction and reverse transcription of RNA yielded cDNA as the sequencing template. Sequenced by immunoSEQ multiplex PCR; TCRdb stores in-frame clones only, minus some. The sample carries about 110,000 clones, approximately 51% recorded once. Broader study findings: Sequence data from scalp samples additionally include resident alphabeta T cells of normal skin.

Treatment in this sample: oral pan-JAK inhibitor, 5-10 mg twice daily. V shed 4 bases and J shed 9 bases, with 16 bases lying between them. CDR1 and CDR2 from the germline V gene are MGHRA and YSYEKL. This CDR3 has 14 amino acids. The chain combines TRBV4-1 with TRBJ1-5; D is ambiguous. The TCR was taken from a human donor with alopecia areata. The starting material was CD4+ T cells sorted from blood, obtained at week 24, from a patient treated with tofacitinib. The CDR3 loop reads CASSPKPTGMPQHF. CDR3 bases: TGCGCCAGCAGCCCCAAACCGACTGGAATGCCCCAGCATTTT.